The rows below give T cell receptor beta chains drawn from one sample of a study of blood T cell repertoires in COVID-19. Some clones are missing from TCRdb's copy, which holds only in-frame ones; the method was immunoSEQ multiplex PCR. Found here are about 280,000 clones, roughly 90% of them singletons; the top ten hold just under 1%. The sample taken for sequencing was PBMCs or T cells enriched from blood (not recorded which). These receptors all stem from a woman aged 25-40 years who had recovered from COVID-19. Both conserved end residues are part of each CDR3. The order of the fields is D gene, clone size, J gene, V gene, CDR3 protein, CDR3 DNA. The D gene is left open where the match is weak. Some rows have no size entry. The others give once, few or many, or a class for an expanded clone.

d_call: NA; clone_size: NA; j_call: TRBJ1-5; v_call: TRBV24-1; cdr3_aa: CATSGGTAGQPQHF; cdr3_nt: TGTGCCACCAGCGGAGGGACGGCAGGTCAGCCCCAGCATTTT
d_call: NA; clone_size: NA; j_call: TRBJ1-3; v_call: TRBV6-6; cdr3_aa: CASSPRPGSLSGNTIYF; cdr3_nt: TGTGCCAGCAGTCCCCGCCCCGGGTCCCTCTCTGGAAACACCATATATTTT
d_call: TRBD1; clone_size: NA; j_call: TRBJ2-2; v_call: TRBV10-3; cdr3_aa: CAISDHGQGANTGELFF; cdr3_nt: TGTGCCATCAGTGACCACGGACAGGGGGCCAACACCGGGGAGCTGTTTTTT
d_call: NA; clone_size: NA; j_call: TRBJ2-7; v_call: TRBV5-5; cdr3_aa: CASSSFLSGTYEQYF; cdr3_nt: TGTGCCAGCAGCTCCTTCCTGTCGGGGACCTACGAGCAGTACTTC
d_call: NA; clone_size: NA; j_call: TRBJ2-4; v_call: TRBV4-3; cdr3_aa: CASSQLGSAYPKYF; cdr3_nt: TGCGCCAGCAGCCAACTCGGGTCCGCGTACCCAAAGTACTTC
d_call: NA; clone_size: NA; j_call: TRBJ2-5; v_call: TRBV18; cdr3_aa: CAGSPGPSETQYF; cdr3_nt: TGTGCCGGTTCCCCAGGCCCGAGTGAGACCCAGTACTTC
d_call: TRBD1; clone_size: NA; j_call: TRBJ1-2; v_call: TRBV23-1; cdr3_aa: CASSQSTGRQGTGYTF; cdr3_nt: TGCGCCAGCAGTCAATCCACGGGTCGACAGGGTACGGGCTACACCTTC
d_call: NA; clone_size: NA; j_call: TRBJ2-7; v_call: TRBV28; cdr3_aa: CASSRTDRSYEQYF; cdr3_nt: TGTGCCAGCAGCCGGACAGACCGCTCCTACGAGCAGTACTTC
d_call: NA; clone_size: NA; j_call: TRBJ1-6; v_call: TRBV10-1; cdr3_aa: CASSESAPQGESPLHF; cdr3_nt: TGCGCCAGCAGTGAGTCAGCTCCCCAGGGTGAATCACCCCTCCACTTT
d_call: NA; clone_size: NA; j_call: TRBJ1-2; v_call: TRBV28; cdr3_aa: CATKSTLQEYYGYTF; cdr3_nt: TGTGCCACAAAAAGTACCCTTCAGGAATACTATGGCTACACCTTC
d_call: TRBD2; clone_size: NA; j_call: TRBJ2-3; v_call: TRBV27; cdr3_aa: CASSLTSGRMGDTQYF; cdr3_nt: TGTGCCAGCAGTCTGACTAGCGGGAGAATGGGGGATACGCAGTATTTT
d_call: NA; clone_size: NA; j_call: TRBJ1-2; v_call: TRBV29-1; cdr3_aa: CSTRQVDGYTF; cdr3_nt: TGCAGCACAAGACAGGTCGATGGCTACACCTTC
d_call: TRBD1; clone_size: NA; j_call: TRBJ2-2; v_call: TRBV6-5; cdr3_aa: CASSYLGGGQTGELFF; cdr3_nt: TGTGCCAGCAGTTACTTAGGGGGCGGACAAACCGGGGAGCTGTTTTTT
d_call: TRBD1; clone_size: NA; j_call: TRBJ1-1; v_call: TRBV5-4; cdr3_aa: CASSLAGGGQGRPEAFF; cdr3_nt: TGTGCCAGCAGCTTGGCTGGCGGGGGACAGGGGCGGCCTGAAGCTTTCTTT
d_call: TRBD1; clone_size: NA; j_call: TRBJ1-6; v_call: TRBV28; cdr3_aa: CASRTRDRPYNSPLHF; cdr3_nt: TGTGCCAGCAGGACGCGGGACAGGCCTTATAATTCACCCCTCCACTTT
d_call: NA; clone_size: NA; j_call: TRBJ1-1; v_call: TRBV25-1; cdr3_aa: CASSRRGRDTEAFF; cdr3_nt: TGTGCCAGCAGTCGGCGGGGTAGGGACACTGAAGCTTTCTTT
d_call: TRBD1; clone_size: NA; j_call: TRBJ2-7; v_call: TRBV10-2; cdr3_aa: CASGKTGGPSYEQYF; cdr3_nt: TGCGCCAGCGGGAAAACAGGGGGCCCGTCCTACGAGCAGTACTTC
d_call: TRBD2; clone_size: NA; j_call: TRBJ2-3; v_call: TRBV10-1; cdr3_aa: CASSESGSGGDTDTQYF; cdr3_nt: TGCGCCAGCAGTGAGTCTGGTAGCGGGGGGGACACAGATACGCAGTATTTT
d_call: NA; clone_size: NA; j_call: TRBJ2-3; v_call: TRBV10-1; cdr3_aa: CASSGRVADTQYF; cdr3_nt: TGCGCCAGCAGTGGCAGGGTCGCAGATACGCAGTATTTT
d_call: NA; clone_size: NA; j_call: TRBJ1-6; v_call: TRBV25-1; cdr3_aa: CASTFMGRLHF; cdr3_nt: TGTGCCAGCACCTTCATGGGGCGCCTCCACTTT
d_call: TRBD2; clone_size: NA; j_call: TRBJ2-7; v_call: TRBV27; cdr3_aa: CASSSGGRASYEQYF; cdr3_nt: TGTGCCAGCAGTTCGGGCGGGAGGGCCTCCTACGAGCAGTACTTC
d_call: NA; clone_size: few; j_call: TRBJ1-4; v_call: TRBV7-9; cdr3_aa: CASSQTAGPNEKLFF; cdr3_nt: TGTGCCAGCAGCCAGACGGCAGGGCCTAATGAAAAACTGTTTTTT
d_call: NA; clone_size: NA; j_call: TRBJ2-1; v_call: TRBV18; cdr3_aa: CASSSDSYNEQFF; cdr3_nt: TGTGCCAGCTCGTCGGACAGCTACAATGAGCAGTTCTTC
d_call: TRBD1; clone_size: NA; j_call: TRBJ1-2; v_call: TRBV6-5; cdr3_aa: CASSYGDSYGYTF; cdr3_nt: TGTGCCAGCAGTTATGGGGACAGCTATGGCTACACCTTC
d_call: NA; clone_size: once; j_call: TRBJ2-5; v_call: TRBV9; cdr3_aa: CASNRGNQETQYF; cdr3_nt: TGTGCCAGCAACCGGGGGAACCAAGAGACCCAGTACTTC
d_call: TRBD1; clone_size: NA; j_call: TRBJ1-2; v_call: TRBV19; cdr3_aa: CASSKTGVDLYGYTF; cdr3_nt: TGTGCCAGTAGTAAAACAGGGGTTGATCTCTATGGCTACACCTTC
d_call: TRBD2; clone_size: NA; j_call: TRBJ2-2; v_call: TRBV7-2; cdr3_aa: CASSLATSGSPTGELFF; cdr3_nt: TGTGCCAGCAGCTTAGCTACTAGCGGGAGCCCCACCGGGGAGCTGTTTTTT
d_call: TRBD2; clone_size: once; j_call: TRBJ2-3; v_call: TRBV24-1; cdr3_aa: CATSRDYTDTQYF; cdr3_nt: TGTGCCACCAGCCGGGACTACACAGATACGCAGTATTTT
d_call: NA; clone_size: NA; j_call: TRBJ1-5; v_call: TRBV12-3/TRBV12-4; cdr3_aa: CASSFGNQPQHF; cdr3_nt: TGTGCCAGCAGCTTCGGCAATCAGCCCCAGCATTTT
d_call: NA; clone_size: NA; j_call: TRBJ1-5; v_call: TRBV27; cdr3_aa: CASSHGGPGNQPQHF; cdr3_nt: TGTGCCAGCAGTCACGGGGGTCCAGGGAATCAGCCCCAGCATTTT
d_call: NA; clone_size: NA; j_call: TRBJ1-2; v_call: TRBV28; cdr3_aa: CATGAGYGYTF; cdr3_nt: TGTGCTACTGGGGCAGGGTATGGCTACACCTTC
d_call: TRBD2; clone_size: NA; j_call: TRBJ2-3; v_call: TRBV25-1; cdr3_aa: CASSEMRGEVDTQYF; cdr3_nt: TGTGCCAGCAGTGAGATGCGGGGGGAGGTAGATACGCAGTATTTT
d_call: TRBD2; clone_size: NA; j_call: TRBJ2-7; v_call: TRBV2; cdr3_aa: CASSGGLAGGLGEQYF; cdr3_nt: TGTGCCAGCAGTGGGGGACTAGCGGGAGGACTTGGGGAGCAGTACTTC
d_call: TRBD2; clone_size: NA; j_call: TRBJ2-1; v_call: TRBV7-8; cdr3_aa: CASSSILAGAYNEQFF; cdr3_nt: TGTGCCAGCAGCTCCATCCTAGCGGGGGCTTACAATGAGCAGTTCTTC
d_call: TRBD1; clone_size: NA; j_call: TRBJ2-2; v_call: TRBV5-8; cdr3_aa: CASSPDRAGTGELFF; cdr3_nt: TGTGCCAGCAGCCCGGACAGGGCGGGCACCGGGGAGCTGTTTTTT
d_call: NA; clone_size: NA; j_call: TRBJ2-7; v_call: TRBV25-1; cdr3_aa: CASSESRSGTIYEQYF; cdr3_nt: TGTGCCAGCAGTGAATCAAGGTCAGGAACCATCTACGAGCAGTACTTC
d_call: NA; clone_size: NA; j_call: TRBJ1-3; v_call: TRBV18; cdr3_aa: CASSPPSLQRNTIYF; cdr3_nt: TGTGCCAGCTCACCACCTAGTCTACAGAGAAACACCATATATTTT
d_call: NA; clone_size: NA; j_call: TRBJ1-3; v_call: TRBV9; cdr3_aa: CASSVAGVGNTIYF; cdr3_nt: TGTGCCAGCAGCGTAGCAGGGGTAGGAAACACCATATATTTT
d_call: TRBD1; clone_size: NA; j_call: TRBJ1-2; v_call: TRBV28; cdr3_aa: CASIGGTGSNYGYTF; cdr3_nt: TGTGCCAGCATTGGAGGGACAGGGAGTAACTATGGCTACACCTTC
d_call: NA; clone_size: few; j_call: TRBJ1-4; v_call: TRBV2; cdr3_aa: CASSRTRGNEKLFF; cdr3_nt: TGTGCCAGCAGTCGGACAAGGGGTAATGAAAAACTGTTTTTT
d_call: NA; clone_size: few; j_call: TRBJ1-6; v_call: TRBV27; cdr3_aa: CASRVDSRYNSPLHF; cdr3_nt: TGTGCCAGCAGAGTGGACAGCCGGTATAATTCACCCCTCCACTTT
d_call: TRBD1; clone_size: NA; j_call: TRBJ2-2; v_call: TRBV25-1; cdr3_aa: CASSRRTGHTGELFF; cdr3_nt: TGTGCCAGCAGTCGACGGACAGGGCACACCGGGGAGCTGTTTTTT
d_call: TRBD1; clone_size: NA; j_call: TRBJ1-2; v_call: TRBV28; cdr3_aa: CASHTGGLFNYGYTF; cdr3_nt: TGTGCCAGCCATACAGGGGGTTTATTTAACTATGGCTACACCTTC
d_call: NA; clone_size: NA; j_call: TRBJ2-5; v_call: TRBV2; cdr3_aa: CASSEYDGSAQETQYF; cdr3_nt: TGTGCCAGCAGTGAATACGATGGTAGCGCCCAAGAGACCCAGTACTTC
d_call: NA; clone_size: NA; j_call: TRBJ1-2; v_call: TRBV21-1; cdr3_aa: CASNRQDYGYTF; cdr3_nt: TGTGCCAGCAACAGACAGGACTATGGCTACACCTTC
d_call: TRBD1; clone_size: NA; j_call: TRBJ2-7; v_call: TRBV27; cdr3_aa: CASSLWDRPYEQYF; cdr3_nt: TGTGCCAGCAGTCTCTGGGACAGGCCCTACGAGCAGTACTTC
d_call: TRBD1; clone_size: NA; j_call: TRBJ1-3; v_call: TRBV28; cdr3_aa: CASSRPGQPTGNTIYF; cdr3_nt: TGTGCCAGCAGCCGACCGGGACAGCCTACTGGAAACACCATATATTTT
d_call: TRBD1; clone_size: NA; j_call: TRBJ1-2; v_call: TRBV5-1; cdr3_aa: CASSPDRGNYGYTF; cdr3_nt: TGCGCCAGCAGCCCCGACAGGGGGAACTATGGCTACACCTTC
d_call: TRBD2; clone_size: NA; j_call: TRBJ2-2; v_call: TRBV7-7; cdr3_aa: CASSLVLAGLAPNGELFF; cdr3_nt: TGTGCTAGCAGCTTAGTGTTGGCAGGACTAGCCCCCAACGGGGAGCTGTTTTTT
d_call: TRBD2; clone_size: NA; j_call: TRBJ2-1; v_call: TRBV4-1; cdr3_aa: CASSQSGAEQFF; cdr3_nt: TGCGCCAGCAGCCAGAGCGGGGCTGAGCAGTTCTTC
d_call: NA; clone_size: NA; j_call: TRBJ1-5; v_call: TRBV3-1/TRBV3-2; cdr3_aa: CASSQADSNQPQHF; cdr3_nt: TGTGCCAGCAGCCAGGCGGACTCCAATCAGCCCCAGCATTTT